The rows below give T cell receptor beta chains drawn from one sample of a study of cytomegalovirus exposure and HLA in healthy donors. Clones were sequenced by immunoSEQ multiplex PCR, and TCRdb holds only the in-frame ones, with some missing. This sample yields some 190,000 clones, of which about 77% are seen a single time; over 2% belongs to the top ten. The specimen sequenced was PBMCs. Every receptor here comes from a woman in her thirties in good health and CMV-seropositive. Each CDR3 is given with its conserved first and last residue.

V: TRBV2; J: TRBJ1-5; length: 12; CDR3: CASSGEFQPQHF
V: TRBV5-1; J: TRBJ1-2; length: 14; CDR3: CASSLEGTNYGYTF
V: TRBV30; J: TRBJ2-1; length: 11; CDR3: CAWSNQQEQFF
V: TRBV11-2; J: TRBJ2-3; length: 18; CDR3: CASSLETPSRGGGDTQYF
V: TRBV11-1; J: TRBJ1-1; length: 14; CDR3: CASSLEGGGTEAFF
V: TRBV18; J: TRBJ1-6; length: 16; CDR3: CASSPQGALDNSPLHF
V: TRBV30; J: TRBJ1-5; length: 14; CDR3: CAWNPGGLNQPQHF
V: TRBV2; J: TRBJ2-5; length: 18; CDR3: CASRPRLTSGGPYETQYF
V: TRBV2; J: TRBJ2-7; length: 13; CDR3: CASNEGSWDEQYF
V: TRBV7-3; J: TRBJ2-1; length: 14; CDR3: CASSLTAGLGEQFF
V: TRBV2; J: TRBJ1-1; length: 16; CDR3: CASSEGTGFISSEAFF
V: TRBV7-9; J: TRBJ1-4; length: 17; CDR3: CASSLRPLRATNEKLFF
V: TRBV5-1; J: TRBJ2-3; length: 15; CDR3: CASSGTSGTIDTQYF
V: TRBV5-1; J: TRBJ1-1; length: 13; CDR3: CASSPRENTEAFF
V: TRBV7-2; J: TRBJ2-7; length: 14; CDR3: CASSSQGLAYEQYF
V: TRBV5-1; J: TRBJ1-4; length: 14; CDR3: CASSSGGSYEKLFF
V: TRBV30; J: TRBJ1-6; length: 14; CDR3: CAWSAGQGGSPLHF
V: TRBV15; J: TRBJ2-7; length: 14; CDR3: CATSRVTGLAEQYF
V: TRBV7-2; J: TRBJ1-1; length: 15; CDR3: CASSFGGTGRVEAFF
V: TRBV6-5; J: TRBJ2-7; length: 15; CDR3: CASSYSVGGYYEQYF
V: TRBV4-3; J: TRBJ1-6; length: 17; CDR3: CASSQEQGGAYGSPLHF
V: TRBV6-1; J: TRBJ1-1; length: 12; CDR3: CASSEDSRTAFF
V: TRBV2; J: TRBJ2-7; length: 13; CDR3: CASSAGTGNEQYF
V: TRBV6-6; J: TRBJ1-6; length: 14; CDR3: CASRSGTDNSPLHF
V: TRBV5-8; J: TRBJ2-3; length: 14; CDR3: CASSSMTGSDTQYF
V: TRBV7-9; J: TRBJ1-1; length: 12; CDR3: CSSSARGTEAFF
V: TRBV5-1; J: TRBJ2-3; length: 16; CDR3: CASSYGTSGNTDTQYF
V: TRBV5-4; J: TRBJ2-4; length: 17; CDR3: CASSLGGGAYVKNIQYF
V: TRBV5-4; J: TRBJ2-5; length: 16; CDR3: CASSLWGAPTRETQYF
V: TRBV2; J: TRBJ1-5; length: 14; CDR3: CASSDSTGYQPQHF
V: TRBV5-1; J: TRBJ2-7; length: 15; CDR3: CASSSQGGQAYEQYF
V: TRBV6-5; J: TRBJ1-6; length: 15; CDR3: CASSYQGNPNSPLHF
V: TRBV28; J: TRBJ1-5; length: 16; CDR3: CASSDTGGWSNQPQHF
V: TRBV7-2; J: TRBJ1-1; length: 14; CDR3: CASSLGGPGTEAFF
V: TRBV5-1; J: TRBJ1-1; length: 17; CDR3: CASSLAPDRVRGTEAFF
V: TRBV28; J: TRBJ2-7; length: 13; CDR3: CASSNPLSYEQYF
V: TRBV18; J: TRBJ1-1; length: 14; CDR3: CASSGLPGDTEAFF
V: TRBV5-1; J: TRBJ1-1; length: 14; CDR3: CASSLGVFNTEAFF
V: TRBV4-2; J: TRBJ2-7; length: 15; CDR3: CASSDLAGGIYEQYF
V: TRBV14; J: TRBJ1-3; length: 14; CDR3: CASSHMGQGSTIYF
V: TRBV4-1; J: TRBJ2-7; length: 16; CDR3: CASSQDTSTLYYEQYF
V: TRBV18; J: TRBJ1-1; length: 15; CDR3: CASSPPSGTNTEAFF
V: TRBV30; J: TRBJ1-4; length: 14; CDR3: CAWSVPRIGEKLFF
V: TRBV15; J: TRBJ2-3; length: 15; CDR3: CATSRVAGGRDTQYF
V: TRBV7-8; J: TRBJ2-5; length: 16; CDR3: CASSLGGLAGVETQYF